The 24 T cell receptor beta chains in this list originate from one sample, sequenced in a study of blood T cell repertoires in COVID-19. Here immunoSEQ multiplex PCR was the method, and the copy in TCRdb shows in-frame clones only, minus some. The profile shows about 330,000 clones, 70% to 90% of them singletons. The sample consisted of PBMCs or T cells enriched from blood (not recorded which). These receptors originate from a woman aged 25 to 45 who had recovered from COVID-19.

V gene TRBV19 combines with J gene TRBJ1-5; D perhaps matches TRBD1 (5 bases). Germline loops: CDR1 LNHDA, CDR2 SQIVND (reference sequence). This CDR3 has 17 residues. The V and J ends lost 4 bases and 2 bases respectively, with 18 bases between them. The CDR3 reads CASSTETASSGNQPQHF. CDR3 coding DNA: TGTGCCAGTAGTACCGAGACAGCATCTTCCGGCAATCAGCCCCAGCATTTT.

This chain joins TRBV20-1 and TRBJ1-4; 8 bases align to TRBD1. The CDR3 covers 13 residues. Germline CDR1 is DFQATT and CDR2 is SNEGSKA (reference sequence). Trimming cost V 3 bases and J 11 bases; bases outside gene matches: 8. CDR3 DNA sequence: TGCAGTGCTAGTACATTGGACAGGGTGAAACTGTTTTTT. The encoded protein is CSASTLDRVKLFF.

The V and J genes are TRBV5-1 and TRBJ2-2, with no clear D. CDR1 and CDR2 (germline): SGHRS, YFSETQ. There are 13 residues in the CDR3. V was trimmed by 0 bases and J by 5 bases, leaving 5 bases between them. CDR3 bases: TGCGCCAGCAGCTTGGGTTATACCGGGGAGCTGTTTTTT. Translation gives CASSLGYTGELFF. The variable domain in full, completed from reference TRBV5-1 and TRBJ2-2, reads KAGVTQTPRYLIKTRGQQVTLSCSPISGHRSVSWYQQTPGQGLQFLFEYFSETQRNKGNFPGRFSGRQFSNSRSEMNVSTLELGDSALYLCASSLGYTGELFFGEGSRLTVL.

V is TRBV5-1 and J is TRBJ1-2, with a weak D call TRBD1 (6 bases). Germline CDR1 is SGHRS and CDR2 is YFSETQ. Trimming removed 1 base at V and 4 bases at J, with 11 bases between. The CDR3 loop spans 14 amino acids. The CDR3 is CASSLTGIIYGYTF. In nucleotides, the CDR3 is TGCGCCAGCAGCTTGACAGGGATCATCTATGGCTACACCTTC.

The chain employs TRBV7-3 and TRBJ2-3; a weak D match, TRBD1 (5 bases). The V end lost 5 bases, the J end lost 1 base, and 16 bases lay between the germline ends. The CDR3 extends over 16 amino acids. Germline CDR1 SGHTA, CDR2 FQGTGA. The CDR3 sequence is CASSQLTGTGTDTQYF. In nucleotides, the CDR3 is TGTGCCAGCAGCCAGCTTACAGGAACCGGCACAGATACGCAGTATTTT.

The chain employs TRBV15 and TRBJ1-4, with TRBD1 matching 9 bases. The V segment lost 0 bases and the J segment 7 bases; nucleotides outside the gene matches: 3. The length of the CDR3 is 15 residues. Germline assignment: CDR1 LNHNV and CDR2 YYDKDF (reference sequence). CDR3 nucleotide sequence: TGTGCCACCAGCAGAGAACGACAGGGGGGTGAAAAACTGTTTTTT. This codes for CATSRERQGGEKLFF. Full variable domain (outside the CDR3, taken from reference TRBV15 and TRBJ1-4): DAMVIQNPRYQVTQFGKPVTLSCSQTLNHNVMYWYQQKSSQAPKLLFHYYDKDFNNEADTPDNFQSRRPNTSFCFLDIRSPGLGDTAMYLCATSRERQGGEKLFFGSGTQLSVL.

The chain employs TRBV7-8 and TRBJ1-3; D is unresolved. Looked up from germline, CDR1 is SGHVS and CDR2 is FQNEAQ. V was clipped by 1 base and J by 4 bases, with 11 bases between them. The CDR3 has 15 amino acids. Here the CDR3 DNA reads TGTGCCAGCAGCTTAGATGGCGGAGAGGGAAACACCATATATTTT. Translation gives CASSLDGGEGNTIYF. The full variable domain, its missing parts supplied by reference TRBV7-8 and TRBJ1-3, is GAGVSQSPRYKVAKRGQDVALRCDPISGHVSLFWYQQALGQGPEFLTYFQNEAQLDKSGLPSDRFFAERPEGSVSTLKIQRTQQEDSAVYLCASSLDGGEGNTIYFGEGSWLTVV.

J is TRBJ2-2 and V is TRBV6-4, with D maybe TRBD1 (6 bases). CDR3 length: 13 residues. Between the trimmed V and J ends, which lost 6 bases and 13 bases, there was a span of 18 bases. The germline V gene encodes CDR1 MRHNA and CDR2 SNTAGT. The CDR3 coding sequence is TGTGCCAGCAGCTACGCGCCAACAGGGCCGCTGTTTTTT. It codes for CASSYAPTGPLFF.

This clone was found once. V is TRBV5-4 and J is TRBJ2-7; possible D gene TRBD1, 6 bases. This CDR3 has 15 amino acids. Trimming cost V 0 bases and J 2 bases, with 12 bases left between them. Germline CDR1 is SGHNT and CDR2 is YYREEE (reference sequence). The CDR3 spells CASSLGGPGPYEQYF. CDR3 coding DNA: TGTGCCAGCAGCTTGGGGGGGCCAGGGCCCTACGAGCAGTACTTC.

The chain has TRBV2 and TRBJ1-2, with D perhaps matching TRBD1 (6 bases). Trimming took 4 bases from V and 3 from J, leaving 12 bases between them. The CDR3 runs 14 residues. Germline V gene sequence: CDR1 SNHLY, CDR2 FYNNEI. The CDR3 bases are TGTGCCAGCAGTGCAGAGGGACACTACTATGGCTACACCTTC. Amino acids: CASSAEGHYYGYTF.

This sequence joins TRBV12-5 and TRBJ1-1; a possible D gene is TRBD1 (6 bases). Trimming left V 0 bases short and J 2 bases short, with 19 bases between. This CDR3 region has 18 residues. Looked up from germline, CDR1 is LGHNT and CDR2 is FRNRAP. CDR3 amino acids: CASGLVLFGQGRNTEAFF. The DNA of the CDR3 is TGTGCTAGTGGTTTGGTACTTTTTGGCCAGGGGCGTAACACTGAAGCTTTCTTT. The whole variable domain, filled in from reference TRBV12-5 and TRBJ1-1, reads DARVTQTPRHKVTEMGQEVTMRCQPILGHNTVFWYRQTMMQGLELLAYFRNRAPLDDSGMPKDRFSAEMPDATLATLKIQPSEPRDSAVYFCASGLVLFGQGRNTEAFFGQGTRLTVV.

The chain joins TRBV25-1 to TRBJ2-3, with 10 nucleotides matching TRBD1. The V gene end was trimmed by 7 bases and the J gene end by 3 bases; junction bases not matched to a gene: 7. Looked up from germline, CDR1 is MGHDK and CDR2 is SYGVNS. This CDR3 region has 15 residues. CDR3 region: CASTPGQGITDTQYF. The CDR3 coding sequence is TGTGCCAGCACCCCGGGACAGGGGATTACAGATACGCAGTATTTT.

This clone occurred once. The rearrangement uses TRBV7-2 and TRBJ2-5; possible D gene TRBD1, 6 bases. The V end lost 5 bases, the J end lost 2 bases, and 12 bases lay between the germline ends. CDR3 length equals 14 residues. Germline loops: CDR1 SGHTA, CDR2 FQGNSA. The CDR3 region has the DNA TGTGCCAGCAGCCCCTTTGGACAGCAAGAGACCCAGTACTTC. Encoded protein: CASSPFGQQETQYF.

J is TRBJ2-1 and V is TRBV24-1; 14 bases map to TRBD2. CDR3 length equals 16 residues. V dropped 3 bases and J dropped 6; count of bases not matched to a gene: 3. CDR1 is KGHDR, CDR2 SFDVKD, per germline. Here the CDR3 DNA reads TGTGCCACCAGTGATCCTGGACTAGCGGGGGGCAATGAGCAGTTCTTC. Amino acids: CATSDPGLAGGNEQFF.

V usage is TRBV6-2 or TRBV6-3 and J usage is TRBJ2-3, with 10 bases aligning to TRBD2. There are 15 residues in the CDR3. The germline gives CDR1 MNHEY, CDR2 SVGEGT. Trimming took 2 bases from V and 5 from J; bases not matched to a gene: 4. CDR3 residues: CASSYERGGQDTQYF. CDR3 sequence (DNA): TGTGCCAGCAGTTACGAGCGGGGGGGCCAAGATACGCAGTATTTT.

V is TRBV11-3 and J is TRBJ1-1, with a possible D match to TRBD1 (6 bases). Deletions cut 5 bases from V and 1 base from J, with 20 bases between. The germline V gene encodes CDR1 SGHNT and CDR2 YENEEA. The CDR3 length is 17 residues. CDR3 sequence: CASSRSPGERRNTEAFF. CDR3 bases: TGTGCCAGCAGCCGCTCACCAGGGGAAAGGAGGAACACTGAAGCTTTCTTT.

This clone occurred once. This chain connects TRBV7-6 to TRBJ1-4; D is undetermined. The CDR3 has 16 amino acids. The V gene's germline CDR1 is SGHVS and CDR2 FNYEAQ. The V end lost 0 bases, the J end lost 1 base, and 9 bases lay between the germline ends. CDR3: CASSLAPRITNEKLFF. CDR3 sequence (DNA): TGTGCCAGCAGCTTAGCTCCGCGGATAACTAATGAAAAACTGTTTTTT. The entire variable domain, with the rest obtained from reference TRBV7-6 and TRBJ1-4, is as follows: GAGVSQSPRYKVTKRGQDVALRCDPISGHVSLYWYRQALGQGPEFLTYFNYEAQQDKSGLPNDRFSAERPEGSISTLTIQRTEQRDSAMYRCASSLAPRITNEKLFFGSGTQLSVL.

This clone was seen a few times. This chain links TRBV3-1 (or the pseudogene TRBV3-2) with TRBJ2-2; D is ambiguous. The CDR3 has 13 residues. V gave up 0 bases and J gave up 6 bases, with 5 bases separating them. Germline CDR1 and CDR2: LGHDT and YNNKEL (reference sequence). In DNA, the CDR3 is TGTGCCAGCAGCCAAGATCGTGCCGGGGAGCTGTTTTTT. This codes for CASSQDRAGELFF.

This chain joins TRBV10-3 and TRBJ2-5; 10 positions match TRBD2. CDR3 length: 16 residues. Trimming took 3 bases from V and 3 from J; bases not matched to a gene: 7. Per the germline V gene, CDR1 is ENHRY and CDR2 is SYGVKD. The CDR3: CAISEQAGGPKETQYF. DNA of the CDR3: TGTGCCATCAGTGAACAAGCGGGGGGGCCAAAAGAGACCCAGTACTTC.

J is TRBJ2-2 and V is TRBV7-6, with 7 bases lining up with TRBD2. This CDR3 is built from 17 residues. Germline V gene sequence: CDR1 SGHVS, CDR2 FNYEAQ. With V trimmed by 4 bases and J by 3 bases, 11 bases remained unmatched. CDR3 nucleotide sequence: TGTGCCAGCAGCTCCGTCTCCAGCGGGACCTACACCGGGGAGCTGTTTTTT. Translating it yields CASSSVSSGTYTGELFF.

The chain employs TRBV28 and TRBJ2-7; 11 positions agree with TRBD1. V gave up 4 bases and J gave up 6 bases; unmatched junction bases: 17. This CDR3 contains 18 residues. Germline V gene lookup returns CDR1 MDHEN and CDR2 SYDVKM. The CDR3 region has the DNA TGTGCCAGCAGTTCATTTCTGATCATCCGGGACAGGGGGTCCGAGCAGTACTTC. Amino acids: CASSSFLIIRDRGSEQYF.

The chain joins TRBV28 to TRBJ2-5, with 12 bases identical to TRBD1. J gave up 0 bases and V 8 bases, and 7 bases lay outside the gene matches. CDR3 length: 16 residues. Looked up from germline, CDR1 is MDHEN and CDR2 is SYDVKM. The CDR3 DNA follows: TGTGCCAGCTGCCCCGGGACAGGGGGCAACCAAGAGACCCAGTACTTC. It yields the protein CASCPGTGGNQETQYF.

The chain combines TRBV10-3 with TRBJ1-5, with a possible D match to TRBD1 (5 bases). Trimming pared 6 bases from V and 3 bases from J, leaving 6 bases between. Germline V CDR1 and CDR2: ENHRY, SYGVKD. CDR3 length equals 12 residues. This chain's CDR3 is CAIRTDNQPQHF. The CDR3 DNA reads as TGTGCCATCAGGACAGACAATCAGCCCCAGCATTTT.

This chain connects TRBV19 to TRBJ1-2, with 9 nucleotides matching TRBD1. Trimming at V came to 4 bases and at J to 7 bases, leaving 7 bases not matched to a gene. This CDR3 has 14 residues. Germline V gives CDR1 LNHDA, CDR2 SQIVND (reference sequence). CDR3 nucleotide sequence: TGTGCCAGTAGTACCGGGACAGGGACGAGTGGCTACACCTTC. Its protein product is CASSTGTGTSGYTF. Variable domain in full (rest from reference TRBV19 and TRBJ1-2): DGGITQSPKYLFRKEGQNVTLSCEQNLNHDAMYWYRQDPGQGLRLIYYSQIVNDFQKGDIAEGYSVSREKKESFPLTVTSAQKNPTAFYLCASSTGTGTSGYTFGSGTRLTVV.